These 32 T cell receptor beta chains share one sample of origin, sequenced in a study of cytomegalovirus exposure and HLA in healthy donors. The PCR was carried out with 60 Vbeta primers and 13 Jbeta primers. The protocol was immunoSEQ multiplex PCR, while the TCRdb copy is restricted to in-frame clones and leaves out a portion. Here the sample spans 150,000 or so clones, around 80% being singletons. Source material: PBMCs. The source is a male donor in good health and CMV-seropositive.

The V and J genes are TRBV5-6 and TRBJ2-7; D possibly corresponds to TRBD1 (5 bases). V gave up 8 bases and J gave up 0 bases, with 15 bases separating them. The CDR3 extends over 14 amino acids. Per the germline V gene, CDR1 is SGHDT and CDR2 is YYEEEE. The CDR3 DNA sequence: TGTGCCAGTCGGGCCAGGGCAAGCTCCTACGAGCAGTACTTC. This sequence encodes CASRARASSYEQYF. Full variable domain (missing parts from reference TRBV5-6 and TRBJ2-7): DAGVTQSPTHLIKTRGQQVTLRCSPKSGHDTVSWYQQALGQGPQFIFQYYEEEERQRGNFPDRFSGHQFPNYSSELNVNALLLGDSALYLCASRARASSYEQYFGPGTRLTVT.

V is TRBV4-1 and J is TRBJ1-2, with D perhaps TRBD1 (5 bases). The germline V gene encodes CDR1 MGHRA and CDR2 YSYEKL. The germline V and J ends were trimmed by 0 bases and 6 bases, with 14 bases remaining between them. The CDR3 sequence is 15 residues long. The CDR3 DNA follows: TGCGCCAGCAGCCAAGATGGGGCAGGGAGGGATGGCTACACCTTC. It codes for CASSQDGAGRDGYTF.

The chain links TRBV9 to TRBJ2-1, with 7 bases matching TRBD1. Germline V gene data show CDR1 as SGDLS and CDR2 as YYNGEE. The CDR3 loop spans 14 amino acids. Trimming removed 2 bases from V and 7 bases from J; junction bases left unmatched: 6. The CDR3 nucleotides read TGTGCCAGCAGCGTTTATGAGGGGGCAAATGAGCAGTTCTTC. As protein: CASSVYEGANEQFF.

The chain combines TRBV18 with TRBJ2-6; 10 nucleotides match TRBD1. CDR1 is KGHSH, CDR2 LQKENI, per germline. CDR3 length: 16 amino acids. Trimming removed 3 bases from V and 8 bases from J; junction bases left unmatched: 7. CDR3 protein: CASSPLGTGDSNVLTF. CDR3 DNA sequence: TGTGCCAGCTCACCGCTGGGGACAGGGGATTCCAACGTCCTGACTTTC.

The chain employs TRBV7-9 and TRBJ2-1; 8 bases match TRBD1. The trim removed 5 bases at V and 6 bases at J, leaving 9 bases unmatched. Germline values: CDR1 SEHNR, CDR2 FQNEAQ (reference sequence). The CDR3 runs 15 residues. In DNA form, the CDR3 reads TGTGCCAGCAGCCTAAGGACAGGGAGCCCCAATGAGCAGTTCTTC. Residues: CASSLRTGSPNEQFF.

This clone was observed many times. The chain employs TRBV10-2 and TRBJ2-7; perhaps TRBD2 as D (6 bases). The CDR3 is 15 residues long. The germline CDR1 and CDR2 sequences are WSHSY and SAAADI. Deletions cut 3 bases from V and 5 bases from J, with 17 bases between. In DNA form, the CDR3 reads TGCGCCAGCAGTGACCCGGGACTCTCGGTACACGAGCAGTACTTC. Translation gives CASSDPGLSVHEQYF.

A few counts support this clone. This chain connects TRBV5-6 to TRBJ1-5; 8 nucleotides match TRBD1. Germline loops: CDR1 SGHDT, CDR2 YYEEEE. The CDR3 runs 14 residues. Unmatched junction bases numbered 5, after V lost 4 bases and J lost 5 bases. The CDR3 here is CASSKDRAYQPQHF. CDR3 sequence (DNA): TGTGCCAGCAGCAAGGACAGGGCGTATCAGCCCCAGCATTTT. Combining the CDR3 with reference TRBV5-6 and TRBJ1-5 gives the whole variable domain DAGVTQSPTHLIKTRGQQVTLRCSPKSGHDTVSWYQQALGQGPQFIFQYYEEEERQRGNFPDRFSGHQFPNYSSELNVNALLLGDSALYLCASSKDRAYQPQHFGDGTRLSIL.

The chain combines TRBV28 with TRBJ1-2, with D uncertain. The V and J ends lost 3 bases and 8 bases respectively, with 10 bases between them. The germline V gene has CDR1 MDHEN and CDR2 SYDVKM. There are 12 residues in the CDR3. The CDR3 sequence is CASSFRGGGYTF. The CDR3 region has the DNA TGTGCCAGCAGTTTCCGGGGTGGGGGCTACACCTTC.

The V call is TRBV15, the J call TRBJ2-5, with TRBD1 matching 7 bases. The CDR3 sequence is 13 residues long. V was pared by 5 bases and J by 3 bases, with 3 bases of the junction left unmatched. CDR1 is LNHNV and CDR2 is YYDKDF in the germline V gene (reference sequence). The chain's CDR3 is CATSDRDEETQYF. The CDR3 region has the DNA TGTGCCACCAGCGACAGGGATGAAGAGACCCAGTACTTC.

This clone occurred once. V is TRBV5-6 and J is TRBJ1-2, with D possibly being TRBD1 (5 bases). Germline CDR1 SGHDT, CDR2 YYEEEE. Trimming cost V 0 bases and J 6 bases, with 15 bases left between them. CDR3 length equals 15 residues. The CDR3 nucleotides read TGTGCCAGCAGCTTGGAATGGCAGGGTCTACATGGCTACACCTTC. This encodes CASSLEWQGLHGYTF.

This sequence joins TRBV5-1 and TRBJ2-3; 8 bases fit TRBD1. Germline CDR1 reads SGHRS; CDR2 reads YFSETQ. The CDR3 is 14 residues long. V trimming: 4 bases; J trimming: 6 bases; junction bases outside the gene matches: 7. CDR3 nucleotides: TGCGCCAGCAGCCGGGACAGGACATCTGATACGCAGTATTTT. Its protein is CASSRDRTSDTQYF.

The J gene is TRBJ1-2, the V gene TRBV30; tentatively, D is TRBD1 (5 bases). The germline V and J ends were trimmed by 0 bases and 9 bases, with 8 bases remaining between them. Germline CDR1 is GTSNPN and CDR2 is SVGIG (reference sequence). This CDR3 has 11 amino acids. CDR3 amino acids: CAWSVRGSYTF. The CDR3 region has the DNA TGTGCCTGGAGTGTACGGGGGAGCTACACCTTC.

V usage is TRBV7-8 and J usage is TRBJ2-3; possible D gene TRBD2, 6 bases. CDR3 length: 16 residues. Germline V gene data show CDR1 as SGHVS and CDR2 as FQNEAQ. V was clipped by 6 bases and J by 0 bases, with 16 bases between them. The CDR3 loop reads CASRPDGGYSTDTQYF. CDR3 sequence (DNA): TGTGCCAGCAGACCGGACGGGGGATATAGCACAGATACGCAGTATTTT.

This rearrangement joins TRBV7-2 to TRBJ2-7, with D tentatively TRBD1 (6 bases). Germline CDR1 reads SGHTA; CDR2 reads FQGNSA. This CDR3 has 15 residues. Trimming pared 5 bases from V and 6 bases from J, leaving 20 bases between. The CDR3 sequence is CASSPQGQASGEQYF. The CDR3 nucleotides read TGTGCCAGCAGCCCACAGGGACAAGCGTCTGGCGAGCAGTACTTC.

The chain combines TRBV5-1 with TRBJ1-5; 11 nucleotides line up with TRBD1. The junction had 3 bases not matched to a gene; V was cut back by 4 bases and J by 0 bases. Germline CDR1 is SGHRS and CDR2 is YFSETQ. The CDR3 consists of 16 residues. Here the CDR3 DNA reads TGCGCCAGCAGCCCCGGGACAGGGGGTAGCAATCAGCCCCAGCATTTT. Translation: CASSPGTGGSNQPQHF.

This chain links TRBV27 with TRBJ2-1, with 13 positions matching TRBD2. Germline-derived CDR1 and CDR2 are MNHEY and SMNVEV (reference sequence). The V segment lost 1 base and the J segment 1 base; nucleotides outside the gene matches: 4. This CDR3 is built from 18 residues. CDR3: CASSLYRTSGRSYNEQFF. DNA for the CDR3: TGTGCCAGCAGTTTATACCGGACTAGCGGGAGATCCTACAATGAGCAGTTCTTC.

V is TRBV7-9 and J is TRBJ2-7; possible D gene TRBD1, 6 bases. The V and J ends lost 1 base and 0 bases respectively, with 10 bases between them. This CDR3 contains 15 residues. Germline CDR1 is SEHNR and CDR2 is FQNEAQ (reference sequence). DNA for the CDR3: TGTGCCAGCAGCTTAGGGGACACAAGCTCCTACGAGCAGTACTTC. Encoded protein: CASSLGDTSSYEQYF. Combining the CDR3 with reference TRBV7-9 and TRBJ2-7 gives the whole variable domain DTGVSQNPRHKITKRGQNVTFRCDPISEHNRLYWYRQTLGQGPEFLTYFQNEAQLEKSRLLSDRFSAERPKGSFSTLEIQRTEQGDSAMYLCASSLGDTSSYEQYFGPGTRLTVT.

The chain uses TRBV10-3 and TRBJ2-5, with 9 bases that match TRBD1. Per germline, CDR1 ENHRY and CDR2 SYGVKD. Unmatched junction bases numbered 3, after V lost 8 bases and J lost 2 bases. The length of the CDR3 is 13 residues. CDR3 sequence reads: CAIGDRDQETQYF. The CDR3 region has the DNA TGTGCCATCGGGGACAGGGATCAAGAGACCCAGTACTTC.

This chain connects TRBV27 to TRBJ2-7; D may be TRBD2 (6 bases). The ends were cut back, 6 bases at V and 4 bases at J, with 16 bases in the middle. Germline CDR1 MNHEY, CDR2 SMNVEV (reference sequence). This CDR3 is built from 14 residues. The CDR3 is CASRGGLHFYEQYF. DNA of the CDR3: TGTGCCAGCAGGGGGGGTCTTCATTTTTACGAGCAGTACTTC.

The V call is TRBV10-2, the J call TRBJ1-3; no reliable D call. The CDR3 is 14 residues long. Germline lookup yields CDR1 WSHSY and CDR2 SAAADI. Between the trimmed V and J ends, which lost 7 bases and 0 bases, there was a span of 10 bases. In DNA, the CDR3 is TGCGCCAGCAAGCTGGAGAGCTCTGGAAACACCATATATTTT. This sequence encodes CASKLESSGNTIYF.

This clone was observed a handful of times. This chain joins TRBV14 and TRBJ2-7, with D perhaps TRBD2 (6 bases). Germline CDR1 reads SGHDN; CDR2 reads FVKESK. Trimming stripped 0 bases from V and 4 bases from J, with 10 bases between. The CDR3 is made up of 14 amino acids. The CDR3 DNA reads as TGTGCCAGCAGCCAAGACGGCGGGAATTACGAGCAGTACTTC. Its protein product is CASSQDGGNYEQYF.

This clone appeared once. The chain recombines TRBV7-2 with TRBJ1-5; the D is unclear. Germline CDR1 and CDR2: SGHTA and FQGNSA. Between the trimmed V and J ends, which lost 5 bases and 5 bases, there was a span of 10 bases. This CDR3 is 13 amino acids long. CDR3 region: CASSATPDQPQHF. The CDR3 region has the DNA TGTGCCAGCAGCGCGACACCCGATCAGCCCCAGCATTTT.

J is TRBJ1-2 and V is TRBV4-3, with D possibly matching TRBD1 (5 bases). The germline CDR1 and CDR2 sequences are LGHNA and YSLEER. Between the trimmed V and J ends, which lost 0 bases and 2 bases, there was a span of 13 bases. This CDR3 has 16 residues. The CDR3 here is CASSQDLVGPNYGYTF. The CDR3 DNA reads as TGCGCCAGCAGCCAAGATCTTGTGGGGCCAAACTATGGCTACACCTTC.

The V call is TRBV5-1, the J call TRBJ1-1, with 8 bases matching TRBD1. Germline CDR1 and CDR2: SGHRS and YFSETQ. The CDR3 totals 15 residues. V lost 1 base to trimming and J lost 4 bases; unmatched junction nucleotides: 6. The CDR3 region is CASSLLGRGPTEAFF. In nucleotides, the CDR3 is TGCGCCAGCAGCTTGTTGGGCAGGGGGCCCACTGAAGCTTTCTTT.

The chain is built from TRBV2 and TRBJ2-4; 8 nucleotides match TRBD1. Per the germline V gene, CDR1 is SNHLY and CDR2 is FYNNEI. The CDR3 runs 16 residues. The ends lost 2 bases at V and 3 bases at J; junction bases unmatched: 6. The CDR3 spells CASSEPGGFGKNIQYF. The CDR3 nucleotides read TGTGCCAGCAGTGAACCAGGGGGCTTTGGCAAAAACATTCAGTACTTC.

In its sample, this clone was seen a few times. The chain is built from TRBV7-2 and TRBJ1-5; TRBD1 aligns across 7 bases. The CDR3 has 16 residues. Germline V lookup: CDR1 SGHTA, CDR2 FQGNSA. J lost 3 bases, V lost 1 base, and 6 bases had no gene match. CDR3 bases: TGTGCCAGCAGCTTAGAAGGGGGCCGATCCAATCAGCCCCAGCATTTT. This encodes CASSLEGGRSNQPQHF.

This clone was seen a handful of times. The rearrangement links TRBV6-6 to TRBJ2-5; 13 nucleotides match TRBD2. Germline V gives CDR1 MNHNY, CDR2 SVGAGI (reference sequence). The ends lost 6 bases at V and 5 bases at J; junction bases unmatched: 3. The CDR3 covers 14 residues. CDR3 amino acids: CASSSTSGRETQYF. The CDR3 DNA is TGTGCCAGCAGCTCGACTAGCGGGAGGGAGACCCAGTACTTC.

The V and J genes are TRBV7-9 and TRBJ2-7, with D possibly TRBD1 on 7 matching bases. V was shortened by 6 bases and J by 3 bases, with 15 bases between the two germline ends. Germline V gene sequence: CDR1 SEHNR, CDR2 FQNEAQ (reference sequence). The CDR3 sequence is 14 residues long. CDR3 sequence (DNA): TGTGCCAGCAGTCTAGGCCAGGGGGGCTACGAGCAGTACTTC. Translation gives CASSLGQGGYEQYF.

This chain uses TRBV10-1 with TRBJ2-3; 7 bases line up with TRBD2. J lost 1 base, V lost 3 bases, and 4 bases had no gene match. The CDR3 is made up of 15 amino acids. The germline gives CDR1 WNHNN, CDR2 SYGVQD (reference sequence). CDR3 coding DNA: TGCGCCAGCAGTGATCCTGCGGGGGGCACAGATACGCAGTATTTT. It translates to CASSDPAGGTDTQYF.

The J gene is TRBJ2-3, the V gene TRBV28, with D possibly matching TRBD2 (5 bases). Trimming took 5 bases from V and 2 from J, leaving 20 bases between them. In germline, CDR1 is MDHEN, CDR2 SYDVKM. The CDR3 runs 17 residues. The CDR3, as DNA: TGTGCCAGCAGTCCTTTAGGCATCGGAGCGGACACAGATACGCAGTATTTT. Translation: CASSPLGIGADTDTQYF.

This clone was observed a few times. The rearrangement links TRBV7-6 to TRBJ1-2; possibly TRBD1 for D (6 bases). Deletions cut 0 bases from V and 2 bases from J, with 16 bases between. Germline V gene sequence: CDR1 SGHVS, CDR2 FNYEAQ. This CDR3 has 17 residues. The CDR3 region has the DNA TGTGCCAGCAGCTTAGCATCCGAAGGGGGAGGGAACTATGGCTACACCTTC. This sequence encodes CASSLASEGGGNYGYTF. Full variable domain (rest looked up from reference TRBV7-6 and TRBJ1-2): GAGVSQSPRYKVTKRGQDVALRCDPISGHVSLYWYRQALGQGPEFLTYFNYEAQQDKSGLPNDRFSAERPEGSISTLTIQRTEQRDSAMYRCASSLASEGGGNYGYTFGSGTRLTVV.

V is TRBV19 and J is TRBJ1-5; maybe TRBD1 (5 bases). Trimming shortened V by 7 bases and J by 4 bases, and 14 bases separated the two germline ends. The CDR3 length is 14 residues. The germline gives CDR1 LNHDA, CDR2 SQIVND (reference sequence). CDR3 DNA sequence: TGTGCCAGTACTAAACCGGGGGATAATCAGCCCCAGCATTTT. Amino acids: CASTKPGDNQPQHF.